The present entry profiles one TCR beta chain with its context. Its antigen is currently not known. Base qualities are not provided; no much larger clone lies one nucleotide away. The immunoSEQ Assay, a bias-controlled multiplex PCR, was used to amplify TCRbeta CDR3 regions from genomic DNA. In the source study's methods: Nucleated cell counts per sample were estimated from amplification of reference gene primers within the assay. To quantify the absolute abundance of each unique TCRbeta CDR3 rearrangement, sequence reads were collapsed and filtered. Productive Simpson clonality was computed per sample as the square root of Simpson's diversity index over productive rearrangements. TCRdb took over this immuneACCESS table, retaining in-frame rearrangements with V and J assigned. Such tables are incomplete; in checked studies, under half of the missing clones stem from an unresolved V gene, and the remainder is unexplained. V, J and clone size were drawn from that table, and D and trimming were deduced from the DNA. The sample table lists about 39,000 clones, 75% to 90% of them with a count of one. The ten largest clonotypes hold more than 20% of the sample.

Collaborating institutions collected whole blood in K2EDTA tubes following their own protocols. For TCRbeta analysis, collaborators shipped samples in one of three forms: frozen whole blood, isolated PBMCs, or DNA extracted from either of those sample types. The sample originates from a study of blood T cell repertoires in COVID-19 (TCRdb year 2020). Regarding the complete study: Samples from collaborators originated in the United States, Italy and Spain and spanned both the acute and convalescent phases of COVID-19. Sample metadata almost always included a de-identified subject ID, COVID-19 status, age in years and sex. The repertoires were released in a freely available public database intended as a resource for research on the immune response to SARS-CoV-2. HLA class I and class II types, where available, came from metadata supplied by the sample provider rather than from assay-based typing. Samples were obtained from the ongoing ImmuneRACE study (first 160 participants) and from 1,254 subjects provided by 6 global collaborators. The prospective study material was composed of cDNA or gDNA derived from T cells, B-cell-depleted T cells, or PBMCs. Deeply sampled blood TCRbeta repertoires from subjects exposed to, actively infected with, or recovered from COVID-19 were included in the dataset. What the authors observed across the whole study: The amount of clinical and demographic metadata varied by source and participant and was provided uncurated.

The germline ends are 10 bases apart after V is trimmed by 5 bases and J by 3 bases. Its CDR3 holds 14 amino acids, cysteine through phenylalanine. Only the CDR3 part of the read is kept: 42 bases, read in frame from the first base. Via the germline V gene, CDR1 is SGHVS and CDR2 FQNEAQ. The rearranged chain carries TRBV7-8 and TRBJ2-2; the D gene cannot be named for sure. The source of this sequence is a man aged 45-65 years with active or convalescent COVID-19. Specimen: peripheral blood. The nucleotide sequence reads TGTGCCAGCAGCCCCCGACAAGACACCGGGGAGCTGTTTTTT. Translated, this is CASSPRQDTGELFF.